The TCR beta chain under discussion was sequenced for a study of T cell changes during pregnancy in multiple sclerosis. The V gene end was trimmed by 6 bases and the J gene end by 3 bases; junction bases not matched to a gene: 5. CDR1 and CDR2 (germline): MNHEY, SMNVEV (reference sequence). The CDR3 loop spans 15 amino acids. Clones were read by immunoSEQ multiplex PCR, and TCRdb kept only the in-frame ones, dropping some. Of some 66,000 clones listed, more than 85% are singletons. The V gene is TRBV27, the J gene TRBJ2-1, with 10 bases aligning to TRBD2. The clonotype comes from a female donor with multiple sclerosis, enrolled in a pregnancy study. The sequenced sample was CD8+ T cells from peripheral blood mononuclear cells, obtained before pregnancy. The chain's CDR3 is CASRPVAGGYNEQFF. CDR3 DNA: TGTGCCAGCAGACCTGTAGCGGGGGGCTACAATGAGCAGTTCTTC.